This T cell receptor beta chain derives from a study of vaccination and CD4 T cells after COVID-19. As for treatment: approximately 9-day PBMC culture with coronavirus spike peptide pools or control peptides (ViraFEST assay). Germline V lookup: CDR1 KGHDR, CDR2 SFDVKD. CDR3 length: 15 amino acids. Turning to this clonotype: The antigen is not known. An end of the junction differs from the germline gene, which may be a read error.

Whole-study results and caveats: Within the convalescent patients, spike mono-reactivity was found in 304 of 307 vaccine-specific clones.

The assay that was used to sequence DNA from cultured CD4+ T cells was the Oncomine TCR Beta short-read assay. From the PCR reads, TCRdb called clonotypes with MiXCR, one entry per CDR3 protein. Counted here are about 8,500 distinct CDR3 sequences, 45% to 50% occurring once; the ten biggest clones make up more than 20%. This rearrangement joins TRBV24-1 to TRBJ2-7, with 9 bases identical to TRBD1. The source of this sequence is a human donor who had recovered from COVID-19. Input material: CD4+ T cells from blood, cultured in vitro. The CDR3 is CATSDRTGASSEQYF. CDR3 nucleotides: TGTGCCACCAGTGATCGGACAGGGGCCTCCTCCGAGCAGTACTTC.